The TCR beta chain described here comes from a study of neurological immune-mediated disorders. Sample time point: longitudinal time-point 1 (baseline). The unsorted libraries originated from 2 million PBMCs that had been stored at -80 C. In each sequencing run, over 170 million TCR-beta sequences were generated from 15-18 subjects. TCRdb re-called the 5' RACE reads through MiXCR, storing one row per CDR3 protein. The sample lists tens of thousands of distinct CDR3 sequences, about 3.2% occurring once. This clonotype was recorded at least ten times. Its antigen remains unknown. Notes on the study in general: HTLV-1-associated myelopathy showed the most TCR clonal expansion; multiple sclerosis the least, below healthy controls.

Germline assignment: CDR1 SGHVS and CDR2 FQNEAQ. The V and J ends lost 0 bases and 2 bases respectively, with 13 bases between them. The CDR3 sequence is 16 residues long. This sequence originates from a woman aged 60-75 years with multiple sclerosis. Sequencing was done on a sample of PBMCs. This sequence joins TRBV7-8 and TRBJ1-2; possibly TRBD1 for D (5 bases). The CDR3 region is CASSLAMGDENYGYTF. The DNA for the CDR3 is TGTGCCAGCAGCTTAGCGATGGGGGACGAAAACTATGGCTACACCTTC.